This TCR beta chain comes out of a study of blood T cell repertoires in COVID-19. The V segment lost 3 bases and the J segment 10 bases; nucleotides outside the gene matches: 8. Germline V gene sequence: CDR1 MNHNY, CDR2 SVGAGI (reference sequence). This CDR3 is built from 14 residues. TCRdb keeps only in-frame clones here, not all; method: immunoSEQ multiplex PCR. The table lists around 70,000 clones, around nine tenths of them singletons, with about 5% in the top ten. This chain uses TRBV6-6 with TRBJ2-1; the match to TRBD1 covers 8 bases. The source is a human donor in a cohort sampled during active COVID-19. Sequences were obtained from peripheral blood. CDR3 nucleotides: TGTGCCAGCAGTTATTCGACAGGGGCCCCCGAGCAGTTCTTC. It yields the protein CASSYSTGAPEQFF.